The TCR beta chain described here comes from a study of cytomegalovirus exposure and HLA in healthy donors. Findings and caveats of the study: It was found in a later analysis that first-cohort TCR clusters tended to co-occur in the 90 to 150 validation repertoires. In vitro checks showed that three CMV-associated chains really do target CMV antigens. Per published reports, the classifier diagnosed cytomegalovirus status with high specificity and sensitivity.

TCRdb keeps only in-frame clones here, not all; method: immunoSEQ multiplex PCR. The sample records under 250,000 clones, more than 85% being singletons. This clone was picked up one time. Its specificity is not known. Sequenced: PBMCs. This clonotype was obtained from a young man in good health and CMV-seropositive.

CDR3 region: CASSLVGGSSGSYEQYF. The CDR3 nucleotides are TGTGCCAGCAGCTTGGTCGGTGGGTCTAGCGGCTCCTACGAGCAGTACTTC. The chain couples TRBV5-8 to TRBJ2-7; 7 bases line up with TRBD2. The CDR3 spans 17 residues. The V gene end was trimmed by 0 bases and the J gene end by 0 bases; junction bases not matched to a gene: 9. Germline CDR1 reads SGHTS; CDR2 reads YDEGEE.